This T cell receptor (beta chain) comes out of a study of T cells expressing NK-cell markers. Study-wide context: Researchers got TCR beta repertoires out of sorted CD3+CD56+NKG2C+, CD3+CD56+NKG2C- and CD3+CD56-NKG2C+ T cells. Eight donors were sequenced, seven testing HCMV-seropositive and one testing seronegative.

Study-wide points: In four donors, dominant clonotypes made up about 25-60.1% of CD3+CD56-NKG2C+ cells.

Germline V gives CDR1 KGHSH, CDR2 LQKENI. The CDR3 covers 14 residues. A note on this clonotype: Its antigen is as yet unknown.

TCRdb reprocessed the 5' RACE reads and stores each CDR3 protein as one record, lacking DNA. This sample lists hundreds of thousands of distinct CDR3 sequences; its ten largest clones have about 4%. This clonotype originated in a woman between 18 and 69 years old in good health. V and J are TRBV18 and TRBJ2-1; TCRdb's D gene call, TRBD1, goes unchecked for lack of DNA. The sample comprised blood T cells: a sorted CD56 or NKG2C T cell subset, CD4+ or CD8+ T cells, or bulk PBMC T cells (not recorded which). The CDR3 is CASSPPTRGHEQFF.